A selection of T cell receptor beta chains follows, all from one sample in a study of cytomegalovirus exposure and HLA in healthy donors. TCRdb's copy holds only in-frame clones and misses some; the assay was immunoSEQ multiplex PCR. The sample records under 200,000 clones, about four fifths being singletons. Sequenced input: PBMCs. The receptors stem from a man aged 30 to 39 in good health and CMV-seronegative. The conserved cysteine and the conserved F or W are not part of the CDR3 here.

v_call,j_call,cdr3_aa
TRBV5-1,TRBJ2-7,ASSWVRGDEQY
TRBV5-4,TRBJ2-2,ASSFRPSGAGELF
TRBV6-1,TRBJ2-4,ASSGGSGRTNIQY
TRBV9,TRBJ2-2,ASSQNTGELF
TRBV4-1,TRBJ1-1,ASSQLGGVETEAF
TRBV28,TRBJ1-5,ASSRYTGRVQPQH
TRBV27,TRBJ2-1,ASSHRLAGGLNEQF
TRBV29-1,TRBJ1-2,SVESRDRVGLDYGYT
TRBV30,TRBJ2-3,AWSGIAGTTDTQY
TRBV6-5,TRBJ2-7,ASSLSDRGLYEQY
TRBV6-4,TRBJ2-1,ASRELAGGYNEQF
TRBV6-1,TRBJ2-2,ASSRAGELF
TRBV2,-,ASSNPDRTISYEQY
TRBV29-1,TRBJ2-7,SVPGPGGREQY
TRBV7-3,TRBJ1-2,ASSVTGTALGGYT
TRBV5-1,TRBJ2-7,ASSPPGYEQY
TRBV6-1,TRBJ2-7,ASSPRTGVSEQY
TRBV6-4,TRBJ2-6,ASSDGFGTGPSGANVLT
TRBV28,TRBJ2-7,ASSSRQVVEQY
TRBV5-1,-,ASSLRPGTGGRDEQY
TRBV5-4,TRBJ2-5,ATVDGGGIGETQY
TRBV29-1,TRBJ2-1,SVEEGSGGYDEQF
TRBV28,TRBJ2-3,ASSPGRGKGTDTQY
TRBV6-4,TRBJ2-1,ASSDVLKSGEQF
TRBV6-6,TRBJ1-5,ASRRDSQRNQPQH
TRBV21-1,TRBJ1-4,ASSRDRGNEKLF
TRBV7-9,TRBJ2-7,SSTVNADEQY
TRBV2,TRBJ1-1,ASKGQGVDTEAF
TRBV7-8,TRBJ1-1,ASSPSQSNTEAF
TRBV12-5,TRBJ1-1,ASGRDRPNTEAF
TRBV28,TRBJ1-1,ASRGLGRPNTEAF
TRBV6-5,TRBJ2-5,ASSSGQGRETQY
TRBV30,TRBJ1-6,AWSPTGYNSPLH